These 15 T cell receptor beta chains share one sample of origin, sequenced in a study of blood T cell repertoires in COVID-19. Only in-frame clones appear in the TCRdb table, and some are missing; sequencing was by immunoSEQ multiplex PCR. The sample contains about 380,000 clones, about four fifths of which appear only once. Sequenced input: peripheral blood. These TCRs come from a human donor with acute or convalescent COVID-19. The donor label of this sample is uncertain.

This clone was observed a handful of times. This chain uses TRBV27 with TRBJ1-6, with D possibly TRBD1 on 6 matching bases. The CDR3 runs to 13 residues. V lost 6 bases and J 10 bases, leaving 13 bases between the germline ends. Germline V CDR1 and CDR2: MNHEY, SMNVEV (reference sequence). CDR3 sequence: CASSPRTDSPLHF. As DNA, the CDR3 is TGTGCCAGCAGCCCCCGGACAGACTCACCCCTCCACTTT.

This clone was counted a few times. The chain joins TRBV5-6 to TRBJ2-7, with 9 bases matching TRBD1. There are 15 residues in the CDR3. In germline, CDR1 is SGHDT, CDR2 YYEEEE. V lost 4 bases, J lost 2 bases, and 7 bases stayed unmatched. DNA for the CDR3: TGTGCCAGCAGCGCGGGAAGGACAGGGGCCTACGAGCAGTACTTC. Protein product: CASSAGRTGAYEQYF.

This clone occurred once. The chain recombines TRBV28 with TRBJ2-7, with 15 positions matching TRBD2. Trimming took 5 bases from V and 7 from J; bases not matched to a gene: 18. CDR1 is MDHEN and CDR2 is SYDVKM in the germline V gene. The CDR3 totals 19 residues. CDR3 sequence reads: CASSAGDTGTSGRRGEQYF. In DNA form, the CDR3 reads TGTGCCAGCAGTGCCGGAGACACGGGGACTAGCGGGAGGCGGGGGGAGCAGTACTTC.

This chain uses TRBV7-9 with TRBJ1-5; TRBD1 matches 7 bases. CDR1 is SEHNR and CDR2 is FQNEAQ in the germline V gene (reference sequence). Trimming cost V 3 bases and J 4 bases; bases outside gene matches: 3. The CDR3 is 14 residues long. The CDR3 reads CASSLTGSNQPQHF. The CDR3 DNA sequence: TGTGCCAGCAGCTTGACAGGGTCTAATCAGCCCCAGCATTTT.

The V call is TRBV30, the J call TRBJ2-3, with a possible D match to TRBD2 (6 bases). V lost 3 bases and J 2 bases, leaving 18 bases between the germline ends. The CDR3 sequence is 16 residues long. Germline loops: CDR1 GTSNPN, CDR2 SVGIG (reference sequence). CDR3 coding DNA: TGTGCCTGGAGCCCCCCCGGACTAACCTTCACAGATACGCAGTATTTT. Translation gives CAWSPPGLTFTDTQYF.

The J gene is TRBJ2-1, the V gene TRBV7-9, with 10 bases aligning to TRBD2. The V gene's germline CDR1 is SEHNR and CDR2 FQNEAQ (reference sequence). The ends lost 5 bases at V and 4 bases at J; junction bases unmatched: 11. There are 17 residues in the CDR3. The CDR3 sequence is CASSLLPGLAKYNEQFF. CDR3 nucleotides: TGTGCCAGCAGCCTACTGCCGGGACTAGCGAAATACAATGAGCAGTTCTTC. Together with reference TRBV7-9 and TRBJ2-1, the CDR3 gives the full variable domain: DTGVSQNPRHKITKRGQNVTFRCDPISEHNRLYWYRQTLGQGPEFLTYFQNEAQLEKSRLLSDRFSAERPKGSFSTLEIQRTEQGDSAMYLCASSLLPGLAKYNEQFFGPGTRLTVL.

The chain recombines TRBV11-2 with TRBJ2-7, with unresolved D. The length of the CDR3 is 13 residues. Germline CDR1 reads SGHAT; CDR2 reads FQNNGV. The V gene lost 1 base and the J gene lost 6 bases, with 10 bases spanning the gap. The CDR3: CASSLGLASEQYF. CDR3 nucleotide sequence: TGTGCCAGCAGCTTAGGGTTGGCTTCCGAGCAGTACTTC.

Notes on this clone: Other DNA sequences from this sample encode an identical CDR3 as well. The chain carries TRBV30 and TRBJ2-7; D perhaps matches TRBD2 (7 bases). The CDR3 totals 13 residues. V was clipped by 2 bases and J by 3 bases, with 11 bases between them. Germline V lookup: CDR1 GTSNPN, CDR2 SVGIG (reference sequence). The CDR3 DNA reads as TGTGCCTGGAGTCGCGGGGGCCTCTACGAGCAGTACTTC. Protein: CAWSRGGLYEQYF.

This clone was found many times. The chain is built from TRBV14 and TRBJ2-5; tentative D call: TRBD1 (6 bases). CDR1 and CDR2 from the germline V gene are SGHDN and FVKESK. V lost 4 bases, J lost 5 bases, and 17 bases lay in between. The CDR3 has 15 residues. The CDR3 spells CASSRGQQGPETQYF. The CDR3 nucleotides read TGTGCCAGCAGCCGAGGACAGCAGGGGCCGGAGACCCAGTACTTC.

This chain's CDR3 is CASSPRQSSYNEQFF. The CDR3 nucleotides read TGTGCCAGCAGCCCGCGACAGAGCTCCTACAATGAGCAGTTCTTC. This chain joins TRBV11-2 and TRBJ2-1; possible D gene TRBD1, 5 bases. V lost 5 bases to trimming and J lost 0 bases, with 11 bases between them. The germline gives CDR1 SGHAT, CDR2 FQNNGV. The length of the CDR3 is 15 residues. Full variable domain (remainder filled in from reference TRBV11-2 and TRBJ2-1): EAGVAQSPRYKIIEKRQSVAFWCNPISGHATLYWYQQILGQGPKLLIQFQNNGVVDDSQLPKDRFSAERLKGVDSTLKIQPAKLEDSAVYLCASSPRQSSYNEQFFGPGTRLTVL.

The chain has TRBV5-1 and TRBJ2-3, with TRBD2 matching 9 bases. This CDR3 contains 17 residues. V was pared by 1 base and J by 6 bases, with 12 bases of the junction left unmatched. The germline CDR1 and CDR2 sequences are SGHRS and YFSETQ. For the CDR3, the DNA is TGCGCCAGCAGCTTGAAGGCAGCGGGGGGTTCAGGGGATACGCAGTATTTT. Its protein product is CASSLKAAGGSGDTQYF. The variable domain in full, with the rest retrieved from reference TRBV5-1 and TRBJ2-3, is KAGVTQTPRYLIKTRGQQVTLSCSPISGHRSVSWYQQTPGQGLQFLFEYFSETQRNKGNFPGRFSGRQFSNSRSEMNVSTLELGDSALYLCASSLKAAGGSGDTQYFGPGTRLTVL.

The V and J genes are TRBV5-1 and TRBJ2-1, with 7 nucleotides matching TRBD2. This CDR3 region has 13 residues. CDR1 and CDR2 from the germline V gene are SGHRS and YFSETQ. Trimming cost V 7 bases and J 6 bases; bases outside gene matches: 7. CDR3 bases: TGCGCCAGCTTTACACCGGGGGGCAATGAGCAGTTCTTC. It translates to CASFTPGGNEQFF.

The chain joins TRBV19 to TRBJ1-2; D is possibly TRBD1 (5 bases). The germline gives CDR1 LNHDA, CDR2 SQIVND (reference sequence). The CDR3 is made up of 13 amino acids. V lost 6 bases and J lost 7, with 15 bases in between. The CDR3 sequence is CASRLWGLGGYTF. The CDR3 region has the DNA TGTGCCAGTAGACTTTGGGGACTAGGTGGCTACACCTTC.

This clone was seen only a few times. The DNA for the CDR3 is TGTGCCAGCAGCCGGGACAGGGGGCGCGGAGATACGCAGTATTTT. Protein sequence: CASSRDRGRGDTQYF. The chain uses TRBV7-9 and TRBJ2-3, with 12 bases that match TRBD1. V was pared by 5 bases and J by 5 bases, with 5 bases of the junction left unmatched. The CDR3 totals 15 residues. Germline CDR1 reads SEHNR; CDR2 reads FQNEAQ (reference sequence).

This sequence joins TRBV15 and TRBJ1-5; no definite D call. From germline, CDR1 is LNHNV and CDR2 YYDKDF (reference sequence). Trimming cost V 0 bases and J 4 bases, with 7 bases left between them. The CDR3 consists of 14 residues. The CDR3 loop is CATSRDPENQPQHF. CDR3 nucleotides: TGTGCCACCAGCAGAGATCCCGAGAATCAGCCCCAGCATTTT.